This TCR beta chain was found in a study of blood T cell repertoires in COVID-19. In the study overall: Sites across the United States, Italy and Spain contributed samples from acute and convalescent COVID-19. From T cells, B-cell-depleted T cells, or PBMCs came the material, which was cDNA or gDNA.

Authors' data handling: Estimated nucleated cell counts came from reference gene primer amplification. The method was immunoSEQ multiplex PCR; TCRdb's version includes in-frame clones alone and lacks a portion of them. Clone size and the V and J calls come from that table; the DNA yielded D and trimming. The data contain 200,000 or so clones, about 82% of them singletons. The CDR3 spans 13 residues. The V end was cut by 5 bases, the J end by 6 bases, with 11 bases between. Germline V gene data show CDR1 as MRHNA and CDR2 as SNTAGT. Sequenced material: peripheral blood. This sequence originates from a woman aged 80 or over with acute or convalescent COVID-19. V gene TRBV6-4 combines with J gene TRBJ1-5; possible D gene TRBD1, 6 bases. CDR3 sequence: CASSQQGGQPQHF. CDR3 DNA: TGTGCCAGCAGTCAACAAGGGGGTCAGCCCCAGCATTTT.